The 10 T cell receptor beta chains below come from one sample, sequenced in a study of T cell clusters in autoimmune cytopenias. Multiplex touch-down PCR amplified TRB using TRB-A and TRB-B pools in one tube. TCRdb processed the multiplex PCR reads again and assigns one entry to each CDR3 protein, with no DNA. The listing records 5,800 or so distinct CDR3 sequences. TRB amplification used 250 ng of peripheral blood genomic DNA. Sample: peripheral blood. The receptors were sampled from a human donor with an autoimmune cytopenia or autoimmune hepatitis (not recorded which).

In terms of frequency, this clonotype is medium-sized. The chain combines TRBV19 with TRBJ1-5. CDR3 length: 13 amino acids. Germline V gene data show CDR1 as LNHDA and CDR2 as SQIVND (reference sequence). The CDR3 region is CASTRRGRQTMHF.

The J gene is TRBJ2-7, the V gene TRBV7-2; the TRBD2 assignment by TCRdb is unverifiable without DNA. Germline assignment: CDR1 SGHTA and CDR2 FQGNSA. CDR3 length equals 15 residues. The CDR3 reads CASSPGLAGSYEQYF.

This clonotype ranks as medium-sized in terms of frequency. The chain recombines TRBV12-3 or TRBV12-4 with TRBJ2-3; the TRBD2 assignment by TCRdb is unverifiable without DNA. The CDR3 extends over 13 amino acids. The CDR3 region is CASRAGTADTQYF.

The V and J genes are TRBV20-1 and TRBJ2-7; absent DNA, TCRdb's TRBD2 call cannot be checked. Germline V gives CDR1 DFQATT, CDR2 SNEGSKA (reference sequence). The CDR3 is 17 amino acids. The CDR3 spells CSARATGLAGVSYEQYF.

This chain uses TRBV12-3 or TRBV12-4 with TRBJ1-2; with no DNA, the TCRdb D assignment of TRBD1 cannot be verified. The CDR3 has 16 amino acids. This CDR3 reads CASSSIQGGTNYGYTF.

This clonotype is identified as medium-sized from frequency. The chain has TRBV6-1 and TRBJ2-1; TCRdb selects TRBD2, and the lack of DNA leaves this call unchecked. The CDR3 has 15 amino acids. CDR1 MNHNS and CDR2 SASEGT come from the germline V gene. CDR3 sequence: CASSFGEPLNNEQFF.

This clonotype is identified as medium-sized from frequency. The rearrangement links TRBV19 to TRBJ2-7; TCRdb designates TRBD2, a call that cannot be tested without DNA. From germline, CDR1 is LNHDA and CDR2 SQIVND (reference sequence). The CDR3 is 14 amino acids. The CDR3 loop is CASSLPGLAYEQYF.

This clonotype ranks as medium-sized in terms of frequency. This chain links TRBV6-5 with TRBJ2-7; as DNA is missing, the TRBD1 call by TCRdb cannot be tested. This CDR3 has 14 amino acids. Germline assignment: CDR1 MNHEY and CDR2 SVGAGI. CDR3 amino acids: CASSDAPGVKEQYF.

This chain uses TRBV6-2 or TRBV6-3 with TRBJ2-3; TCRdb lists TRBD1, though no DNA is available to test this call. There are 14 residues in the CDR3. Germline V gene data show CDR1 as MNHEY and CDR2 as SVGEGT. This CDR3 is CASNEGGSTDTQYF.

This clonotype counts as medium-sized by frequency. The chain combines TRBV19 with TRBJ1-2. Per germline, CDR1 LNHDA and CDR2 SQIVND (reference sequence). CDR3 size: 11 residues. CDR3: CASAGGSGYTF. Complete variable domain (other parts from reference TRBV19 and TRBJ1-2): DGGITQSPKYLFRKEGQNVTLSCEQNLNHDAMYWYRQDPGQGLRLIYYSQIVNDFQKGDIAEGYSVSREKKESFPLTVTSAQKNPTAFYLCASAGGSGYTFGSGTRLTVV.